A single sample is the source of the 25 T cell receptor beta chains below, sequenced in a study of blood T cell repertoires in COVID-19 (dated by TCRdb to the early 2020s). Library preparation used the immunoSEQ multiplex PCR assay. TCRdb took over this immuneACCESS table, retaining in-frame rearrangements with V and J assigned. Such tables are incomplete; in checked studies, under half of the missing clones stem from an unresolved V gene, and the remainder is unexplained. Counted in this sample were 150,000 to 250,000 clones; about 80% of them appeared once. The ten largest clonotypes hold around 6.9% of the sample. The sequenced material came from peripheral blood. The receptors originated from a human donor with acute or convalescent COVID-19. The donor label of this sample is uncertain.

This rearrangement joins TRBV7-3 to TRBJ2-1; 7 bases match TRBD2. The trim removed 5 bases at V and 5 bases at J, leaving 6 bases unmatched. This CDR3 has 14 amino acids. In germline, CDR1 is SGHTA, CDR2 FQGTGA. For the CDR3, the DNA is TGTGCCAGCAGCCTTAGCGGGCCAAACAATGAGCAGTTCTTC. This gives the protein CASSLSGPNNEQFF.

The J gene is TRBJ1-2, the V gene TRBV19, with 11 nucleotides matching TRBD1. This CDR3 is 16 amino acids long. Looked up from germline, CDR1 is LNHDA and CDR2 is SQIVND (reference sequence). Trimming took 5 bases from V and 6 from J; bases not matched to a gene: 11. CDR3 residues: CASSVDRGRRGDGYTF. The CDR3 coding sequence is TGTGCCAGTAGTGTGGACAGGGGGCGCAGAGGGGATGGCTACACCTTC. The whole variable domain, remainder taken from reference TRBV19 and TRBJ1-2, is DGGITQSPKYLFRKEGQNVTLSCEQNLNHDAMYWYRQDPGQGLRLIYYSQIVNDFQKGDIAEGYSVSREKKESFPLTVTSAQKNPTAFYLCASSVDRGRRGDGYTFGSGTRLTVV.

The chain has TRBV30 and TRBJ2-7, with 7 bases matching TRBD2. V was clipped by 1 base and J by 6 bases; unmatched bases: 9. CDR1 GTSNPN and CDR2 SVGIG come from the germline V gene (reference sequence). The CDR3 spans 14 residues. DNA of the CDR3: TGTGCCTGGAGTGGTCCTAGCGGATGGGGCGAGCAGTACTTC. Translated: CAWSGPSGWGEQYF.

The genes are TRBV9 and TRBJ2-4; 10 bases are a match to TRBD2. V was clipped by 4 bases and J by 2 bases; unmatched bases: 12. Per the germline V gene, CDR1 is SGDLS and CDR2 is YYNGEE. This CDR3 has 18 residues. CDR3 nucleotides: TGTGCCAGCAGCCCGGGGAGCGGGAGGGCCCTTTCCAAAAACATTCAGTACTTC. Translating it yields CASSPGSGRALSKNIQYF.

This clone appeared once. This chain connects TRBV7-9 to TRBJ2-1; D remains unclear. Germline CDR1 and CDR2: SEHNR and FQNEAQ (reference sequence). The CDR3 is 12 amino acids. Deletions cut 5 bases from V and 4 bases from J, with 6 bases between. The CDR3 coding sequence is TGTGCCAGCAGCCAGGCATACAATGAGCAGTTCTTC. It specifies CASSQAYNEQFF.

The J gene is TRBJ1-1, the V gene TRBV9; the D is unclear. Germline assignment: CDR1 SGDLS and CDR2 YYNGEE. Trimming cost V 0 bases and J 9 bases, with 9 bases left between them. This CDR3 is built from 12 residues. This CDR3 is CASSVVGGQAFF. The DNA for the CDR3 is TGTGCCAGCAGCGTAGTGGGCGGGCAAGCTTTCTTT.

This chain uses TRBV12-3 or TRBV12-4 with TRBJ2-7; 8 nucleotides line up with TRBD2. CDR3 length: 13 residues. Losses at the gene ends were 6 bases for V and 5 bases for J; bases not matched to a gene: 6. Here the CDR3 reads CASRAAGVHEQYF. The CDR3 DNA reads as TGTGCCAGCAGGGCAGCGGGAGTACACGAGCAGTACTTC.

This clone showed up just once. The chain couples TRBV7-9 to TRBJ1-4, with D uncertain. The CDR3 has 14 amino acids. Germline V CDR1 and CDR2: SEHNR, FQNEAQ (reference sequence). The ends were cut back, 2 bases at V and 2 bases at J, with 6 bases in the middle. CDR3 loop: CASSLMTTNEKLFF. The DNA for the CDR3 is TGTGCCAGCAGCTTAATGACTACTAATGAAAAACTGTTTTTT.

The chain joins TRBV11-1 to TRBJ1-1, with D possibly matching TRBD1 (6 bases). V gave up 1 base and J gave up 1 base, with 7 bases separating them. The V gene's germline CDR1 is SGHAT and CDR2 FQDESV (reference sequence). CDR3 length: 14 amino acids. DNA of the CDR3: TGTGCCAGCAGCTTAGAGACAGGGAACACTGAAGCTTTCTTT. It encodes CASSLETGNTEAFF.

This sequence joins TRBV7-2 and TRBJ2-5, with 8 bases that match TRBD1. The V and J ends lost 3 bases and 1 base, in that order; junction bases with no gene match: 7. CDR1 SGHTA and CDR2 FQGNSA come from the germline V gene. CDR3 length equals 16 residues. CDR3 bases: TGTGCCAGCAGCTTTGGGGACAGGCTCGGCCAAGAGACCCAGTACTTC. Translation gives CASSFGDRLGQETQYF.

The chain employs TRBV19 and TRBJ1-1; 7 nucleotides match TRBD1. V trimming: 5 bases; J trimming: 3 bases; junction bases outside the gene matches: 3. There are 13 residues in the CDR3. Germline loops: CDR1 LNHDA, CDR2 SQIVND (reference sequence). CDR3 amino acids: CASSADRDTEAFF. In DNA form, the CDR3 reads TGTGCCAGTAGTGCCGACAGGGACACTGAAGCTTTCTTT.

The rearrangement links TRBV7-9 to TRBJ2-7; 7 bases agree with TRBD1. The CDR3 has 13 amino acids. From germline, CDR1 is SEHNR and CDR2 FQNEAQ (reference sequence). With 3 bases clipped from V and 6 bases from J, the junction kept 5 bases outside the gene matches. The CDR3 coding sequence is TGTGCCAGCAGCTTCGGACAGGTTGCCGAGCAGTACTTC. It is translated as CASSFGQVAEQYF.

The chain employs TRBV5-4 and TRBJ2-2; D uncertain. The germline V gene has CDR1 SGHNT and CDR2 YYREEE (reference sequence). The CDR3 is made up of 12 amino acids. V was shortened by 4 bases and J by 2 bases, with 3 bases between the two germline ends. The DNA of the CDR3 is TGTGCCAGCAGCCTCAACACCGGGGAGCTGTTTTTT. It codes for CASSLNTGELFF.

The rearrangement joins TRBV5-1 to TRBJ2-3, with D unclear. The germline V gene has CDR1 SGHRS and CDR2 YFSETQ. The CDR3 is 14 residues long. The V gene lost 0 bases and the J gene lost 4 bases, with 9 bases spanning the gap. CDR3 protein: CASSLGLPPDTQYF. DNA for the CDR3: TGCGCCAGCAGCTTGGGACTTCCTCCAGATACGCAGTATTTT.

The chain links TRBV28 to TRBJ2-3, with TRBD1 matching 8 bases. J gave up 2 bases and V 5 bases, and 9 bases lay outside the gene matches. The CDR3 has 16 residues. In germline, CDR1 is MDHEN, CDR2 SYDVKM. The CDR3, as DNA: TGTGCCAGCAGTCCACCTTGGGACAGGTCCACAGATACGCAGTATTTT. It is translated as CASSPPWDRSTDTQYF.

This chain uses TRBV27 with TRBJ1-1, with a weak D call TRBD1 (5 bases). The CDR3 totals 14 residues. V lost 3 bases to trimming and J lost 3 bases, with 11 bases between them. The germline V gene has CDR1 MNHEY and CDR2 SMNVEV (reference sequence). The CDR3 loop is CASSFRGPDTEAFF. The CDR3 nucleotides are TGTGCCAGCAGTTTTAGGGGCCCGGACACTGAAGCTTTCTTT.

DNA for the CDR3: TGTGCCAGCCGAGGGTTAGCTAATGAAAAACTGTTTTTT. The encoded protein is CASRGLANEKLFF. The chain combines TRBV2 with TRBJ1-4; D is ambiguous. The V gene's germline CDR1 is SNHLY and CDR2 FYNNEI. Trimming pared 8 bases from V and 3 bases from J, leaving 10 bases between. CDR3 length equals 13 residues.

The chain joins TRBV19 to TRBJ2-1; maybe TRBD1 (5 bases). Trimming took 3 bases from V and 5 from J, leaving 17 bases between them. The CDR3 totals 16 residues. The germline gives CDR1 LNHDA, CDR2 SQIVND (reference sequence). The CDR3 region has the DNA TGTGCCAGTAGTATCGGTGACAGATTCGGTAACAATGAGCAGTTCTTC. Protein product: CASSIGDRFGNNEQFF.

The chain uses TRBV10-3 and TRBJ2-1; 8 bases match TRBD2. The CDR3 covers 15 residues. V dropped 6 bases and J dropped 0; count of bases not matched to a gene: 4. From germline, CDR1 is ENHRY and CDR2 SYGVKD. The CDR3 sequence is CAISTSGSSYNEQFF. CDR3 nucleotides: TGTGCCATCAGCACTAGCGGTAGCTCCTACAATGAGCAGTTCTTC.

This clone is medium-sized by share. The V gene is TRBV30, the J gene TRBJ1-2, with a possible D match to TRBD1 (6 bases). Germline loops: CDR1 GTSNPN, CDR2 SVGIG (reference sequence). The CDR3 covers 14 residues. Trimming removed 2 bases at V and 8 bases at J, with 18 bases between. CDR3 coding DNA: TGTGCCTGGAGTCCGACCAGGGGCCTAGGGGGCTACACCTTC. Translating gives CAWSPTRGLGGYTF.

This clone has a single count. J is TRBJ2-7 and V is TRBV18; weak D call: TRBD2 (6 bases). Germline V gene data show CDR1 as KGHSH and CDR2 as LQKENI. Between the trimmed V and J ends, which lost 2 bases and 0 bases, there was a span of 11 bases. CDR3 size: 15 residues. The CDR3 here is CASSPMAGSSYEQYF. The CDR3 nucleotides are TGTGCCAGCTCACCAATGGCGGGAAGCTCCTACGAGCAGTACTTC. Complete variable domain (other parts from reference TRBV18 and TRBJ2-7): NAGVMQNPRHLVRRRGQEARLRCSPMKGHSHVYWYRQLPEEGLKFMVYLQKENIIDESGMPKERFSAEFPKEGPSILRIQQVVRGDSAAYFCASSPMAGSSYEQYFGPGTRLTVT.

This chain joins TRBV6-5 and TRBJ1-5, with TRBD1 matching 9 bases. This CDR3 comprises 14 residues. Losses at the gene ends were 8 bases for V and 7 bases for J; bases not matched to a gene: 9. CDR1 is MNHEY and CDR2 is SVGAGI in the germline V gene. In nucleotides, the CDR3 is TGTGCCAGCTTGGACAGGGGAAGGGGCCAGCCCCAGCATTTT. It is translated as CASLDRGRGQPQHF.

The J gene is TRBJ1-1, the V gene TRBV7-3; perhaps TRBD1 as D (5 bases). V was pared by 2 bases and J by 1 base, with 11 bases between. The CDR3 is 15 residues long. Germline values: CDR1 SGHTA, CDR2 FQGTGA. The DNA for the CDR3 is TGTGCCAGCAGCTTATTCCAGGGCCCGAACACTGAAGCTTTCTTT. It translates to CASSLFQGPNTEAFF.

The CDR3 spells CASTPRLRDRAGELFF. DNA of the CDR3: TGTGCCAGCACCCCCCGCCTTCGAGACAGGGCCGGGGAGCTGTTTTTT. The chain couples TRBV2 to TRBJ2-2; 7 bases are shared with TRBD1. V shed 7 bases, J shed 6 bases, and the junction held 14 bases outside the gene matches. The germline CDR1 and CDR2 sequences are SNHLY and FYNNEI. This CDR3 is 16 amino acids long.

The chain combines TRBV15 with TRBJ1-1; 7 bases line up with TRBD1. This CDR3 spans 15 amino acids. V shed 5 bases, J shed 0 bases, and the junction held 6 bases outside the gene matches. The germline gives CDR1 LNHNV, CDR2 YYDKDF (reference sequence). CDR3 sequence (DNA): TGTGCCACCAGCGGAGGGGGACAGTTGAACACTGAAGCTTTCTTT. This sequence encodes CATSGGGQLNTEAFF.